This T cell receptor (beta chain) appears in the sequencing data of a study of OX40 agonist ivuxolimab in advanced cancers. Study as a whole: The patients' treatment was ivuxolimab, an agonistic anti-OX40 (CD134) antibody.

Generated by immunoSEQ multiplex PCR, the TCRdb table keeps only in-frame clones and is missing some. The data show around 64,000 clones, around nine tenths seen once. The ends were cut back, 4 bases at V and 2 bases at J, with 17 bases in the middle. The germline gives CDR1 MNHEY, CDR2 SMNVEV (reference sequence). The CDR3 sequence is 16 residues long. Note on this clone: Antigen unknown.

Broader study findings: Partly responding patients at 0.1-3.0 mg/kg showed some of the smallest clonal expansion.

This receptor was identified in an adult with an advanced solid tumor such as melanoma, head and neck, liver or kidney cancer. The V call is TRBV27, the J call TRBJ1-1; perhaps TRBD1 as D (5 bases). The material was CD4+ or CD8+ T cells sorted from blood, obtained in a trial of the OX40 agonist ivuxolimab. For the CDR3, the DNA is TGTGCCAGCAGTTCCCGACGCCTTCAGGGTAACACTGAAGCTTTCTTT. Translation gives CASSSRRLQGNTEAFF.